This T cell receptor beta chain was sequenced during a study of cytomegalovirus exposure and HLA in healthy donors. The germline V gene encodes CDR1 SGHKS and CDR2 YYEKEE (reference sequence). With 2 bases clipped from V and 4 bases from J, the junction kept 11 bases outside the gene matches. The CDR3 covers 17 residues. This clone appeared a few times. The study ran its PCR with 60 Vbeta and 13 Jbeta primers. TCRdb keeps only in-frame clones here, not all; method: immunoSEQ multiplex PCR. There are over 150,000 clones in the sample; roughly 85% occur only once, and 2.1% lies in the top ten. V usage is TRBV5-5 and J usage is TRBJ2-7, with 11 bases fitting TRBD2. Sequencing was performed on PBMCs. The source is a man aged 40-49 years in good health and CMV-seronegative. Here the CDR3 reads CASSFGASGRRGYEQYF. In DNA, the CDR3 is TGTGCCAGCAGCTTTGGGGCTAGCGGGAGGCGAGGGTACGAGCAGTACTTC. Combining the CDR3 with reference TRBV5-5 and TRBJ2-7 gives the whole variable domain DAGVTQSPTHLIKTRGQQVTLRCSPISGHKSVSWYQQVLGQGPQFIFQYYEKEERGRGNFPDRFSARQFPNYSSELNVNALLLGDSALYLCASSFGASGRRGYEQYFGPGTRLTVT.